One sample yielded the 24 T cell receptor beta chains listed below, sequenced in a study of cytomegalovirus exposure and HLA in healthy donors. The PCR used 60 Vbeta and 13 Jbeta primers. Method: immunoSEQ multiplex PCR; TCRdb's copy keeps in-frame clones and lacks some. Of under 200,000 clones in the sample, around 88% were seen once. Source material: PBMCs. The origin of the receptors is a woman aged 25 to 39 in good health and CMV-seronegative.

The rearrangement joins TRBV6-4 to TRBJ2-2; D is perhaps TRBD1 (5 bases). Germline V gene sequence: CDR1 MRHNA, CDR2 SNTAGT. The CDR3 contains 15 residues. Trimming shortened V by 0 bases and J by 6 bases, and 11 bases separated the two germline ends. The CDR3 sequence is CASSDSFRVPGELFF. The CDR3 DNA sequence: TGTGCCAGCAGTGACTCGTTCAGGGTCCCCGGGGAGCTGTTTTTT.

This chain joins TRBV19 and TRBJ1-1; maybe TRBD1 (6 bases). The CDR3 is 14 amino acids. Trimming left V 7 bases short and J 5 bases short, with 17 bases between. The germline CDR1 and CDR2 sequences are LNHDA and SQIVND (reference sequence). CDR3 residues: CASTPGHLGTEAFF. The CDR3 nucleotides are TGTGCCAGTACTCCGGGACATTTGGGGACTGAAGCTTTCTTT.

The chain links TRBV27 to TRBJ1-5; D perhaps matches TRBD1 (5 bases). This CDR3 spans 14 amino acids. Germline V gene lookup returns CDR1 MNHEY and CDR2 SMNVEV (reference sequence). Trimming took 3 bases from V and 2 from J, leaving 8 bases between them. CDR3 in amino acids: CASSLGGGNQPQHF. The CDR3 bases are TGTGCCAGCAGTTTGGGAGGGGGCAATCAGCCCCAGCATTTT.

J is TRBJ2-3 and V is TRBV29-1, with D hard to call. V lost 4 bases and J 2 bases, leaving 10 bases between the germline ends. CDR1 is SQVTM and CDR2 is ANQGSEA in the germline V gene. The CDR3 runs to 13 residues. The CDR3 region is CSVVGRYTDTQYF. Here the CDR3 DNA reads TGCAGCGTTGTGGGCAGGTACACAGATACGCAGTATTTT.

The CDR3 nucleotides read TGTGCCAGCCGGGACAGGGGGCCCGGGGAGCTGTTTTTT. Its protein is CASRDRGPGELFF. This chain uses TRBV6-1 with TRBJ2-2; 12 bases align to TRBD1. The J segment lost 6 bases and the V segment lost 8 bases, leaving 1 base of the junction unmatched. The germline V gene has CDR1 MNHNS and CDR2 SASEGT. CDR3 length equals 13 residues.

A single count supports this clone. V gene TRBV5-1 combines with J gene TRBJ2-5; 7 nucleotides line up with TRBD1. From germline, CDR1 is SGHRS and CDR2 YFSETQ. The V segment lost 4 bases and the J segment 4 bases; nucleotides outside the gene matches: 10. The CDR3 runs to 15 residues. CDR3 DNA sequence: TGCGCCAGCAGCCCACGACAGGGCTTGGGAGAGACCCAGTACTTC. Protein: CASSPRQGLGETQYF.

J is TRBJ1-1 and V is TRBV15; D may be TRBD1 (5 bases). Per the germline V gene, CDR1 is LNHNV and CDR2 is YYDKDF (reference sequence). The V end lost 9 bases, the J end lost 5 bases, and 10 bases lay between the germline ends. The CDR3 contains 11 residues. The CDR3 region is CATREGTEAFF. In DNA, the CDR3 is TGTGCCACGAGGGAGGGGACTGAAGCTTTCTTT.

V gene TRBV19 combines with J gene TRBJ1-4; TRBD1 is a possible D gene (5 bases). The CDR3 is 13 residues long. Germline CDR1 is LNHDA and CDR2 is SQIVND (reference sequence). Deletions cut 3 bases from V and 8 bases from J, with 10 bases between. CDR3 sequence: CASSIDSGEKLFF. The CDR3 region has the DNA TGTGCCAGTAGTATTGACAGCGGGGAAAAACTGTTTTTT.

The chain carries TRBV4-3 and TRBJ1-1, with D unresolved. The V and J ends lost 0 bases and 5 bases respectively, with 13 bases between them. The CDR3 covers 15 residues. Germline-derived CDR1 and CDR2 are LGHNA and YSLEER. The CDR3 reads CASSQDLIAGTEAFF. The CDR3 bases are TGCGCCAGCAGCCAAGATCTAATAGCTGGTACTGAAGCTTTCTTT.

CDR3: CASSSQSGPNTGELFF. DNA for the CDR3: TGCGCCAGCAGTTCTCAAAGCGGACCGAACACCGGGGAGCTGTTTTTT. The chain joins TRBV5-1 to TRBJ2-2; D perhaps matches TRBD2 (5 bases). Germline V gene lookup returns CDR1 SGHRS and CDR2 YFSETQ. This CDR3 is 16 amino acids long. V was pared by 5 bases and J by 0 bases, with 14 bases between.

The chain is built from TRBV19 and TRBJ2-3; 10 bases match TRBD1. With 6 bases clipped from V and 2 bases from J, the junction kept 8 bases outside the gene matches. Germline values: CDR1 LNHDA, CDR2 SQIVND (reference sequence). The CDR3 extends over 16 amino acids. The CDR3 coding sequence is TGTGCCAGTAGCACTCCCGGGACAGGGGCCACAGATACGCAGTATTTT. This translates into CASSTPGTGATDTQYF.

CDR3: CASSSPGGWNTEAFF. The CDR3 DNA sequence: TGTGCCAGCAGCTCCCCCGGAGGATGGAACACTGAAGCTTTCTTT. The chain is built from TRBV11-2 and TRBJ1-1, with no clear D. The CDR3 has 15 amino acids. Trimming took off 4 bases at V and 1 base at J, with 13 bases between the two ends. Per the germline V gene, CDR1 is SGHAT and CDR2 is FQNNGV.

This clone was detected a few times. In DNA form, the CDR3 reads TGTGCCAGTAGTCGCCTCCGACAGGGCGGCAATCAGCCCCAGCATTTT. It codes for CASSRLRQGGNQPQHF. This sequence joins TRBV19 and TRBJ1-5; 7 nucleotides align to TRBD1. The ends lost 5 bases at V and 2 bases at J; junction bases unmatched: 9. Germline V lookup: CDR1 LNHDA, CDR2 SQIVND (reference sequence). The CDR3 contains 16 residues.

The rearrangement links TRBV11-2 to TRBJ2-7; no reliable D call. The V and J ends lost 5 bases and 6 bases respectively, with 11 bases between them. This CDR3 spans 12 amino acids. Per germline, CDR1 SGHAT and CDR2 FQNNGV. This CDR3 reads CASSRLVAEQYF. The DNA of the CDR3 is TGTGCCAGCAGCCGTTTGGTGGCCGAGCAGTACTTC.

The V call is TRBV25-1, the J call TRBJ1-1, with D possibly being TRBD1 (5 bases). The CDR3 runs to 13 residues. CDR1 and CDR2 (germline): MGHDK, SYGVNS. V lost 8 bases and J lost 5, with 15 bases in between. This chain's CDR3 is CASGRMGGTEAFF. The CDR3 DNA sequence: TGTGCCAGCGGGAGAATGGGGGGGACTGAAGCTTTCTTT.

V usage is TRBV5-4 and J usage is TRBJ2-5; possibly TRBD2 for D (5 bases). The DNA matches TRBJ2-7 better at its end, which makes the J call doubtful. Germline V gene data show CDR1 as SGHNT and CDR2 as YYREEE (reference sequence). The CDR3 is made up of 18 amino acids. The CDR3 is CASSLVSKGAVSSYEQYF. The CDR3 DNA reads as TGTGCCAGCAGCTTGGTCTCGAAGGGAGCGGTGAGCTCCTACGAGCAGTACTTC.

CDR3 protein: CASSEQGATEAFF. In DNA form, the CDR3 reads TGTGCCAGCAGTGAACAGGGTGCTACTGAAGCTTTCTTT. The chain carries TRBV6-4 and TRBJ1-1, with a weak D call TRBD1 (6 bases). The CDR3 extends over 13 amino acids. Germline V lookup: CDR1 MRHNA, CDR2 SNTAGT. Trimming left V 3 bases short and J 5 bases short, with 10 bases between.

The V call is TRBV18, the J call TRBJ1-2, with 9 bases matching TRBD1. V lost 3 bases, J lost 4 bases, and 6 bases stayed unmatched. Germline CDR1 is KGHSH and CDR2 is LQKENI. The CDR3 is 15 residues long. In nucleotides, the CDR3 is TGTGCCAGCTCACCGGGGGGACAGGGTACCTATGGCTACACCTTC. Residues: CASSPGGQGTYGYTF. Looking up the rest from reference TRBV18 and TRBJ1-2 gives the full variable domain: NAGVMQNPRHLVRRRGQEARLRCSPMKGHSHVYWYRQLPEEGLKFMVYLQKENIIDESGMPKERFSAEFPKEGPSILRIQQVVRGDSAAYFCASSPGGQGTYGYTFGSGTRLTVV.

V is TRBV5-8 and J is TRBJ1-1; no reliable D call. Germline CDR1 and CDR2: SGHTS and YDEGEE. The CDR3 has 15 amino acids. The germline V and J ends were trimmed by 0 bases and 1 base, with 10 bases remaining between them. CDR3 sequence reads: CASSLERVGNTEAFF. The CDR3 DNA reads as TGTGCCAGCAGCTTGGAACGGGTTGGGAACACTGAAGCTTTCTTT.

This sequence joins TRBV5-5 and TRBJ2-7; a possible D gene is TRBD1 (5 bases). This CDR3 is built from 11 residues. V gave up 7 bases and J gave up 5 bases, with 10 bases separating them. The germline V gene encodes CDR1 SGHKS and CDR2 YYEKEE (reference sequence). Here the CDR3 DNA reads TGTGCCAGCTTAGTCAGGGACGAGCAGTACTTC. As protein: CASLVRDEQYF.

The V and J genes are TRBV5-1 and TRBJ2-5; a weak D match, TRBD1 (7 bases). Trimming took off 0 bases at V and 11 bases at J, with 14 bases between the two ends. The CDR3 covers 13 residues. The germline V gene encodes CDR1 SGHRS and CDR2 YFSETQ. For the CDR3, the DNA is TGCGCCAGCAGCTTGGAGGCAGGGGGGAAGCAGTACTTC. It translates to CASSLEAGGKQYF.

The chain is built from TRBV6-1 and TRBJ1-2; 7 nucleotides align to TRBD1. V was pared by 4 bases and J by 2 bases, with 10 bases of the junction left unmatched. Germline-derived CDR1 and CDR2 are MNHNS and SASEGT. This CDR3 spans 16 amino acids. This CDR3 reads CASSALPGTANYGYTF. In DNA, the CDR3 is TGTGCCAGCAGTGCCCTACCGGGGACAGCCAACTATGGCTACACCTTC.

CDR3 bases: TGTGCCAGCTCACCAAACCCCCAGCGGGAGCAGTTCTTC. This encodes CASSPNPQREQFF. This rearrangement joins TRBV18 to TRBJ2-1; the D gene is possibly TRBD2 (5 bases). The CDR3 extends over 13 amino acids. The germline V gene encodes CDR1 KGHSH and CDR2 LQKENI. The V end lost 2 bases, the J end lost 10 bases, and 12 bases lay between the germline ends. The full variable domain, its missing parts supplied by reference TRBV18 and TRBJ2-1, is NAGVMQNPRHLVRRRGQEARLRCSPMKGHSHVYWYRQLPEEGLKFMVYLQKENIIDESGMPKERFSAEFPKEGPSILRIQQVVRGDSAAYFCASSPNPQREQFFGPGTRLTVL.

V gene TRBV2 combines with J gene TRBJ1-1; the D is unclear. V lost 6 bases and J lost 6, with 5 bases in between. The CDR3 length is 10 residues. In germline, CDR1 is SNHLY, CDR2 FYNNEI. CDR3 nucleotide sequence: TGTGCCAGCAGGGAGTCTGAAGCTTTCTTT. Protein: CASRESEAFF.